This T cell receptor (beta chain) was identified during a study of neurological immune-mediated disorders. Study results and caveats: HTLV-1-associated myelopathy had the most TCR clonal expansion, while multiple sclerosis had the least, a level that fell below healthy controls. Private repertoires in all groups were suggested by the finding that expanded clones across subjects shared no CDR3 amino acid sequences.

A single record per CDR3 protein comes from TCRdb applying MiXCR to the 5' RACE reads. The table shows about 19,000 distinct CDR3 sequences, with 6% to 8% occurring only once. Trimming removed 5 bases from V and 2 bases from J, with 25 bases in between. CDR3 length: 18 residues. Germline V gives CDR1 SGHVS, CDR2 FNYEAQ. To note about this clonotype: The antigen remains unidentified.

The T cells used for sorted libraries numbered around 1 million, either CD4+ or CD8+. The source material was CD8+ T cells from blood. The chain joins TRBV7-6 to TRBJ2-7; maybe TRBD2 (6 bases). The receptor was derived from a woman aged 25 to 39 with HTLV-1-associated myelopathy (HAM/TSP). CDR3 sequence reads: CASSPVLGGLGRAYEQYF. CDR3 in DNA: TGTGCCAGCAGCCCGGTGTTGGGGGGACTTGGACGGGCCTACGAGCAGTACTTC.